This entry lists 6 T cell receptor beta chains sequenced from one sample in a study of Graves' ophthalmopathy and Graves' hyperthyroidism. Beta-chain TCR CDR3 regions were amplified from RNA transcripts. An initial RT-PCR round employing HTBI primers preceded a second-round multiplex PCR. Using its own MiXCR run on the multiplex PCR reads, TCRdb lists one record per CDR3 protein. This sample has about 660,000 distinct CDR3 sequences, with about 40% found just once. Material for sequencing was peripheral blood. These receptors came from an adult man with Graves' ophthalmopathy.

Many counts were recorded for this clonotype. The J gene is TRBJ1-4, the V gene TRBV6-5, with D unresolved. Germline lookup yields CDR1 MNHEY and CDR2 SVGAGI. V dropped 6 bases and J dropped 8 bases, with 16 bases sitting between them. The CDR3 has 14 residues. The CDR3 protein is CASSPEGLGEKLFF. The CDR3 DNA reads as TGTGCCAGCAGCCCCGAAGGGTTGGGCGAAAAACTGTTTTTT.

This clonotype was seen at least ten times. The chain carries TRBV7-9 and TRBJ2-5, with 15 bases identical to TRBD2. The V and J ends lost 5 bases and 4 bases, in that order; junction bases with no gene match: 8. The CDR3 extends over 17 amino acids. Looked up from germline, CDR1 is SEHNR and CDR2 is FQNEAQ (reference sequence). For the CDR3, the DNA is TGTGCCAGCAGCGGAGGACTAGCGGGAGGGATAGGAGAGACCCAGTACTTC. This encodes CASSGGLAGGIGETQYF.

The V call is TRBV12-3 or TRBV12-4, the J call TRBJ2-7; 7 bases fit TRBD2. The CDR3 runs to 15 residues. Trimming at V came to 6 bases and at J to 0 bases, leaving 8 bases not matched to a gene. CDR3 sequence (DNA): TGTGCCAGCAGCCAGGGACTATCCCTCTCCTACGAGCAGTACTTC. Translating gives CASSQGLSLSYEQYF.

This clonotype was seen a single time. J is TRBJ2-5 and V is TRBV20-1; D possibly corresponds to TRBD2 (6 bases). Near its end, the DNA agrees better with TRBJ2-7, so the J call may be wrong. The CDR3 is 18 amino acids. CDR1 is DFQATT, CDR2 SNEGSKA, per germline (reference sequence). CDR3 sequence (DNA): TGCAGTGCTAGTATAAGCGGGCGTTGGACTGGGCAGTCCTACGAGCAGTACTTC. Translation gives CSASISGRWTGQSYEQYF.

This rearrangement joins TRBV7-2 to TRBJ2-7; D not resolved. There are 15 residues in the CDR3. Between the trimmed V and J ends, which lost 3 bases and 3 bases, there was a span of 15 bases. The germline gives CDR1 SGHTA, CDR2 FQGNSA. CDR3 nucleotides: TGTGCCAGCAGCTTGATGCCAGGCGGAATCTACGAGCAGTACTTC. Translating it yields CASSLMPGGIYEQYF. Full variable domain (outside the CDR3, taken from reference TRBV7-2 and TRBJ2-7): GAGVSQSPSNKVTEKGKDVELRCDPISGHTALYWYRQSLGQGLEFLIYFQGNSAPDKSGLPSDRFSAERTGGSVSTLTIQRTQQEDSAVYLCASSLMPGGIYEQYFGPGTRLTVT.

In its sample, this clonotype was seen a few times. The gene calls are TRBV4-1 and TRBJ1-1; unclear D gene. The germline V and J ends were trimmed by 3 bases and 0 bases, with 11 bases remaining between them. The germline gives CDR1 MGHRA, CDR2 YSYEKL. CDR3 size: 15 residues. The DNA of the CDR3 is TGCGCCAGCAGCCATCGCCGGGCAGTGAACACTGAAGCTTTCTTT. Its translation is CASSHRRAVNTEAFF.